The sequence of this T cell receptor beta chain was determined in a study of blood T cell repertoires in COVID-19. Trimming cost V 6 bases and J 2 bases; bases outside gene matches: 5. Germline V CDR1 and CDR2: MNHEY, SVGEGT. The CDR3 covers 16 residues. The repertoire was sequenced with immunoSEQ multiplex PCR; TCRdb's copy has only in-frame clones and lacks some. The table includes some 190,000 clones, 88% detected once. The V call is TRBV6-2 or TRBV6-3, the J call TRBJ1-6; 9 bases are shared with TRBD1. The sequence came from a woman aged 35 to 49 who had recovered from COVID-19. The specimen sequenced was peripheral blood. Written as DNA, the CDR3 is TGTGCCAGCAGCGTGACAGGGGGGACCTATAATTCACCCCTCCACTTT. Its protein product is CASSVTGGTYNSPLHF.